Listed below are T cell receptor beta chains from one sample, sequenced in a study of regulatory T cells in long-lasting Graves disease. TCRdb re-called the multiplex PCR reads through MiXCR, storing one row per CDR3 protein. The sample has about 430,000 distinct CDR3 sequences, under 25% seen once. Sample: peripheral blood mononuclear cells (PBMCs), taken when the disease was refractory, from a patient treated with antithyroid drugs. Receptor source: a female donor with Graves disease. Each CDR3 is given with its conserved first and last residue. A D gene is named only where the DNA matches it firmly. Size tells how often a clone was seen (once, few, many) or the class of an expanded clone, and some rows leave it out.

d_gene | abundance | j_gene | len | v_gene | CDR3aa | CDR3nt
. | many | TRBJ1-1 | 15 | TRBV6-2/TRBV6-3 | CASSYSGLVGTEAFF | TGTGCCAGCAGTTACTCGGGATTGGTTGGCACTGAAGCTTTCTTT
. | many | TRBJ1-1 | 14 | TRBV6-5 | CASSYLEDNTEAFF | TGTGCCAGCAGTTACCTCGAAGATAACACTGAAGCTTTCTTT
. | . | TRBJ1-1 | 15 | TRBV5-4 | CASSLSAGMGTEAFF | TGTGCCAGCAGCTTGTCTGCCGGGATGGGTACTGAAGCTTTCTTT
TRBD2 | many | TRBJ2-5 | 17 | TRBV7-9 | CASSTPPGLADQETQYF | TGTGCCAGCAGCACCCCACCGGGACTAGCGGACCAAGAGACCCAGTACTTC
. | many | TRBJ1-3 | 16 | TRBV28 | CASSLFQGETGNTIYF | TGTGCCAGCAGTTTATTTCAGGGTGAGACTGGAAACACCATATATTTT
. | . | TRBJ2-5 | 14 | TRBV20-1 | CSASSLGAEETQYF | TGCAGTGCTAGTTCTCTTGGTGCGGAGGAGACCCAGTACTTC
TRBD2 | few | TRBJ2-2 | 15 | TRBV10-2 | CASSEASGSTGELFF | TGCGCCAGCAGTGAGGCTAGCGGGAGTACCGGGGAGCTGTTTTTT
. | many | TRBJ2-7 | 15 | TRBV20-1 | CSAPARGAPKDEQYF | TGCAGTGCCCCCGCTAGGGGAGCCCCCAAGGACGAGCAGTACTTC
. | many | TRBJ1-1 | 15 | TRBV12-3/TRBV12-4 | CASTRTGGLNTEAFF | TGTGCCAGCACCAGAACGGGGGGTTTGAACACTGAAGCTTTCTTT
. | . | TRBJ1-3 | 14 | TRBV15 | CATSSGDYGNTIYF | TGTGCCACCAGCAGCGGGGACTACGGAAACACCATATATTTT
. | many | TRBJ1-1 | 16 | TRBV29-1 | CSVSGRTSRANTEAFF | TGCAGCGTTTCTGGACGGACTTCGAGGGCGAACACTGAAGCTTTCTTT
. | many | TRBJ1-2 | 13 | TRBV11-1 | CASSQGLDYGYTF | TGTGCCAGCAGCCAAGGTTTGGACTATGGCTACACCTTC
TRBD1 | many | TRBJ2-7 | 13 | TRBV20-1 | CSAEGTGGYEQYF | TGCAGTGCGGAGGGTACAGGGGGGTACGAGCAGTACTTC
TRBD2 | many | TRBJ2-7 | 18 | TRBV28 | CASSQNHDVAGHAYEQYF | TGTGCCAGCAGTCAAAACCATGACGTAGCGGGCCATGCCTACGAGCAGTACTTC
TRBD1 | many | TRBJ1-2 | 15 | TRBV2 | CASSAGQGQAYGYTF | TGTGCCAGCAGTGCGGGACAGGGGCAGGCCTATGGCTACACCTTC
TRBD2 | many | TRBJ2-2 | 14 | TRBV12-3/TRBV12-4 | CASSETSGYGELFF | TGTGCCAGCAGTGAGACTAGCGGGTACGGGGAGCTGTTTTTT
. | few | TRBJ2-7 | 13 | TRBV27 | CASSSQGIYEQYF | TGTGCCAGCAGTTCACAGGGAATCTACGAGCAGTACTTC
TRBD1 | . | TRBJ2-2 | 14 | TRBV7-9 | CAKTGLKNTGELFF | TGTGCCAAGACAGGGCTAAAGAACACCGGGGAGCTGTTTTTT
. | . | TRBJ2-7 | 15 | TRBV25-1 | CASSNRGPRSYEQYF | TGTGCCAGCAGTAACCGGGGGCCGCGTTCCTACGAGCAGTACTTC
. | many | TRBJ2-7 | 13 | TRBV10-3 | CAISVGPAEEQYF | TGTGCCATCAGTGTGGGACCAGCCGAGGAGCAGTACTTC
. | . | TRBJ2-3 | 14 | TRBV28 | CASTMAGGGDTQYF | TGTGCCAGCACTATGGCAGGGGGGGGAGATACGCAGTATTTT
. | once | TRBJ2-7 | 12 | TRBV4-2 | CASSQKAGEQYF | TGTGCCAGCAGCCAAAAAGCTGGGGAGCAGTACTTC
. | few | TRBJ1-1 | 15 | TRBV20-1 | CSAKEVGEMNTEAFF | TGCAGTGCAAAGGAGGTAGGAGAAATGAACACTGAAGCTTTCTTT
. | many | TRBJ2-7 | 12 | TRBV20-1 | CSARLDEGEQYF | TGCAGTGCACGGTTGGACGAGGGCGAGCAGTACTTC
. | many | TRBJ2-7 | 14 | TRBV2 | CASAPELGPYEQYF | TGTGCCAGTGCTCCGGAACTAGGCCCCTACGAGCAGTACTTC
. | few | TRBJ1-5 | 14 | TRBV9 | CASSSGVSNQPQHF | TGTGCCAGCAGCTCGGGGGTAAGCAATCAGCCCCAGCATTTT
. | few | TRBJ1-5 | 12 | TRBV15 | CATSRSNQPQHF | TGTGCCACCAGCCGAAGTAATCAGCCCCAGCATTTT
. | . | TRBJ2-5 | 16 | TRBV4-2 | CASSQAGSESQETQYF | TGTGCCAGCAGCCAAGCGGGATCGGAGAGCCAAGAGACCCAGTACTTC
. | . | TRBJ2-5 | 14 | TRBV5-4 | CASSRQGKQETQYF | TGTGCCAGCAGCCGTCAGGGGAAACAAGAGACCCAGTACTTC
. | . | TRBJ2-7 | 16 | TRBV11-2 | CASSGERGFLDYEQYF | TGTGCCAGCAGCGGGGAAAGAGGGTTTCTAGACTACGAGCAGTACTTC
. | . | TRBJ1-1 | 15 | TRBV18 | CASSPGPGGGTEAFF | TGTGCCAGCTCACCAGGGCCCGGGGGGGGCACTGAAGCTTTCTTT
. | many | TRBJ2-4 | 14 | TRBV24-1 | CATSDLQGPDIQYF | TGTGCCACCAGTGATTTGCAAGGGCCCGACATTCAGTACTTC
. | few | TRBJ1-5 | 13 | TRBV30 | CAWSTGWDQPQHF | TGTGCCTGGAGTACGGGGTGGGATCAGCCCCAGCATTTT
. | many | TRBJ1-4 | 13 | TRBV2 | CASRAGPTGKLFF | TGTGCCAGCAGGGCAGGGCCGACAGGAAAACTGTTTTTT
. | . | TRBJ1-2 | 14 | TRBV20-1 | CSASVRRVNYGYTF | TGCAGTGCTAGTGTTCGCAGGGTCAACTATGGCTACACCTTC
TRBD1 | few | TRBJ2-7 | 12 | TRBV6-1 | CASRGQLPEQYF | TGTGCCAGCAGGGGACAGCTCCCCGAGCAGTACTTC
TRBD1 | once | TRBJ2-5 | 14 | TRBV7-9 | CASSPGQGSRTQYF | TGTGCCAGCAGCCCAGGACAGGGGTCGAGGACCCAGTACTTC
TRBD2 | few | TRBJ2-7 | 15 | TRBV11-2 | CASSGAGLAAYEQYF | TGTGCCAGCAGCGGGGCGGGACTAGCAGCCTACGAGCAGTACTTC
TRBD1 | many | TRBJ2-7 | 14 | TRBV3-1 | CASSQDRGSYEQYF | TGTGCCAGCAGCCAAGACAGGGGGTCCTACGAGCAGTACTTC
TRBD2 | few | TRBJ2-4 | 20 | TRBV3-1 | CASSQEAPRLAGAPWNIQYF | TGTGCCAGCAGCCAAGAAGCGCCGCGACTAGCGGGAGCCCCGTGGAACATTCAGTACTTC
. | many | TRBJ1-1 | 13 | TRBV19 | CASSNRASAEAFF | TGTGCCAGTAGCAACAGGGCCAGCGCTGAAGCTTTCTTT
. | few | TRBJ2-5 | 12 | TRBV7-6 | CASSIQQETQYF | TGTGCCAGCAGCATCCAGCAAGAGACCCAGTACTTC
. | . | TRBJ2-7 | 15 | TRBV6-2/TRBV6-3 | CASSLSRQGGYEQYF | TGTGCCAGCAGTCTATCCCGACAGGGAGGCTACGAGCAGTACTTC
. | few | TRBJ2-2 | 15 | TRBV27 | CASSSRDGDTGELFF | TGTGCCAGCAGTTCCCGGGACGGAGACACCGGGGAGCTGTTTTTT
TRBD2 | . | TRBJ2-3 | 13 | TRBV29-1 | CSAEEWGGDTQYF | TGCAGCGCTGAAGAGTGGGGGGGAGATACGCAGTATTTT
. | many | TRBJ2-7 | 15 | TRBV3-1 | CASSQGFPLSYEQYF | TGTGCCAGCAGCCAAGGGTTCCCTCTCTCCTACGAGCAGTACTTC
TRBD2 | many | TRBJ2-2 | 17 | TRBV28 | CASSPPGLAGNTGELFF | TGTGCCAGCAGCCCCCCGGGACTAGCGGGCAACACCGGGGAGCTGTTTTTT
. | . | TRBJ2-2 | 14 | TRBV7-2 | CASSRLPNTGELFF | TGTGCCAGCAGCCGCCTACCGAACACCGGGGAGCTGTTTTTT
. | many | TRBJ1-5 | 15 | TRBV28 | CASSLEGPFNQPQHF | TGTGCCAGCAGTTTGGAGGGTCCTTTCAATCAGCCCCAGCATTTT
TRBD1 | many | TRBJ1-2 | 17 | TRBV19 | CATLSGTAGRTNYGYTF | TGTGCCACCCTGAGCGGGACAGCGGGAAGGACTAACTATGGCTACACCTTC
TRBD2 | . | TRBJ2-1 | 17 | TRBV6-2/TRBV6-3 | CASSYFSSGRAANEQFF | TGTGCCAGCAGTTACTTTAGTAGCGGGAGGGCCGCTAATGAGCAGTTCTTC
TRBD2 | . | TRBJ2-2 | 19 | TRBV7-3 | CASSLSGRGERANTGELFF | TGTGCCAGCAGCCTTAGCGGGAGAGGAGAGAGGGCGAACACCGGGGAGCTGTTTTTT
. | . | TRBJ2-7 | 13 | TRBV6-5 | CASSYWAGYEQYF | TGTGCCAGCAGTTACTGGGCGGGCTACGAGCAGTACTTC
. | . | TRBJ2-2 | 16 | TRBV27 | CASSLRARENTGELFF | TGTGCCAGCAGTTTAAGGGCTAGAGAGAACACCGGGGAGCTGTTTTTT
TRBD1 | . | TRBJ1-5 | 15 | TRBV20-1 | CSARGHTGGNQPQHF | TGCAGTGCTAGAGGCCATACAGGGGGCAATCAGCCCCAGCATTTT
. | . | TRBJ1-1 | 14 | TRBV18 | CASSAGTLNTEAFF | TGTGCCAGCTCCGCCGGGACATTGAACACTGAAGCTTTCTTT
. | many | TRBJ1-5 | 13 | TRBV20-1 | CSASGYSNQPQHF | TGCAGTGCTAGTGGGTATAGCAATCAGCCCCAGCATTTT
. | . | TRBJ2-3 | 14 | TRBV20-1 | CSARERENTDTQYF | TGCAGTGCTAGAGAGCGGGAAAACACAGATACGCAGTATTTT
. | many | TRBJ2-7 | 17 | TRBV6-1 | CASSEGPYEGLSYEQYF | TGTGCCAGCAGTGAAGGCCCCTACGAAGGGCTCTCCTACGAGCAGTACTTC